This is a list of T cell receptor beta chains from one sample in a study of spatial heterogeneity in lung cancer. TCRdb called the 5' RACE reads again in MiXCR, with one record for every CDR3 protein. The top ten clones hold roughly 24% of a sample with about 3,500 distinct CDR3 sequences, approximately 16% of them seen once. Sequencing used lung tumor tissue, obtained at surgery. These receptors were taken from a female donor with early-stage non-small cell lung cancer. Each CDR3 is given with its conserved first and last residue. A D gene is named only where the DNA matches it firmly. Rows may omit the clone size; those that give it use once, few, many or a size class.

>medium-sized|TRBJ1-2|TRBD1|TRBV20-1
CSATRQGIYGYTF
TGCAGTGCTACGAGACAGGGAATATATGGCTACACCTTC
>medium-sized|TRBJ1-2|.|TRBV7-2
CASSLERAYGYTF
TGTGCCAGCAGCTTAGAAAGGGCATATGGCTACACCTTC
>once|TRBJ2-2|.|TRBV12-3/TRBV12-4
CASSFPRGELFF
TGTGCCAGCAGTTTCCCGAGGGGAGAGCTGTTTTTT
>medium-sized|TRBJ2-5|.|TRBV20-1
CSVLDRKGETQYF
TGCAGTGTACTTGATCGCAAGGGGGAGACCCAGTACTTC
>few|TRBJ2-7|TRBD1|TRBV7-2
CASSAGTGVSYEQYF
TGTGCCAGCAGCGCCGGGACAGGGGTCTCCTACGAGCAGTACTTC
>many|TRBJ1-5|.|TRBV30
CAWSVQGNQPQHF
TGTGCCTGGAGTGTGCAGGGCAATCAGCCCCAGCATTTT
>medium-sized|TRBJ1-1|.|TRBV20-1
CSAMYPQGRDTEAFF
TGCAGTGCTATGTATCCCCAGGGGAGAGACACTGAAGCTTTCTTT
>large|TRBJ2-7|.|TRBV28
CASREHPGVSEQYF
TGTGCCAGCAGAGAGCATCCCGGGGTCTCCGAGCAGTACTTC
>.|TRBJ1-1|.|TRBV3-1
CASSQFRANTEAFF
TGTGCCAGCAGCCAGTTTAGGGCGAACACTGAAGCTTTCTTT
>many|TRBJ1-2|.|TRBV20-1
CSASEGGNNYGYTF
TGCAGTGCTAGTGAGGGCGGGAATAACTATGGCTACACCTTC
>medium-sized|TRBJ2-7|TRBD2|TRBV7-8
CASSLDSGGYEQYF
TGTGCCAGCAGCTTAGACAGCGGGGGCTACGAGCAGTACTTC
>large|TRBJ1-5|TRBD1|TRBV2
CASRRTGNFNQPQHF
TGTGCCAGCAGACGGACAGGAAACTTCAATCAGCCCCAGCATTTT
>many|TRBJ1-6|.|TRBV5-8
CASSPDVGNSPLHF
TGTGCCAGCAGCCCTGACGTGGGGAATTCACCCCTCCACTTT
>many|TRBJ1-1|.|TRBV5-5
CASSLPPRWAAFF
TGTGCCAGCAGCCTCCCCCCGAGGTGGGCAGCTTTCTTT
>medium-sized|TRBJ1-5|.|TRBV5-6
CASSLFPADQPQHF
TGTGCCAGCAGCTTGTTCCCTGCAGATCAGCCCCAGCATTTT
>medium-sized|TRBJ1-1|.|TRBV18
CASSPPDGTEAFF
TGTGCCAGCTCACCACCGGATGGCACTGAAGCTTTCTTT
>medium-sized|TRBJ2-2|.|TRBV6-1
CATSRSFANTGELFF
TGTGCCACCTCCAGGTCGTTCGCGAACACCGGGGAGCTGTTTTTT
>medium-sized|TRBJ1-2|.|TRBV11-2
CASSLLHGESNYGYTF
TGTGCCAGCAGCTTATTGCATGGCGAATCTAACTATGGCTACACCTTC
>medium-sized|TRBJ2-5|.|TRBV6-6
CASTKGETQYF
TGTGCCAGCACCAAGGGGGAGACCCAGTACTTC
>many|TRBJ2-3|.|TRBV4-1
CASSSRETQGSDTQYF
TGCGCCAGCAGCTCTCGGGAGACCCAGGGGTCAGATACGCAGTATTTT
>once|TRBJ1-1|.|TRBV20-1
CSGSPGPDSEAFF
TGCAGTGGCTCGCCGGGCCCCGACTCTGAAGCTTTCTTT
>.|TRBJ1-5|.|TRBV28
CASSSGSNQPQHF
TGTGCCAGCAGCTCAGGTTCCAATCAGCCCCAGCATTTT
>.|TRBJ1-4|.|TRBV7-9
CASSLMGGPNEKLFF
TGTGCCAGCAGCTTAATGGGGGGCCCTAATGAAAAACTGTTTTTT
>many|TRBJ2-3|.|TRBV2
CASSPYDTQYF
TGTGCCAGCAGCCCGTACGATACGCAGTATTTT
>medium-sized|TRBJ1-2|.|TRBV28
CASSLQPEGGYTF
TGTGCCAGCAGTTTACAACCCGAAGGAGGCTACACCTTC
>medium-sized|TRBJ2-3|TRBD1|TRBV11-2
CASIPVGGGTDTQYF
TGTGCCAGCATTCCCGTAGGGGGCGGCACAGATACGCAGTATTTT
>medium-sized|TRBJ1-3|.|TRBV10-3
CATRTIVGSGNTIYF
TGTGCCACACGGACCATCGTCGGCTCTGGAAACACCATATATTTT
>.|TRBJ2-1|TRBD2|TRBV19
CASRKGASGGNEQFF
TGTGCCAGTAGAAAGGGGGCTAGCGGGGGCAATGAGCAGTTCTTC
>many|TRBJ1-3|.|TRBV27
CASRSLSSGNTIYF
TGTGCCAGCAGATCTCTAAGCTCTGGAAACACCATATATTTT
>medium-sized|TRBJ2-2|TRBD1|TRBV2
CASRGQATLTGELFF
TGTGCCAGCAGGGGACAGGCCACGTTGACCGGGGAGCTGTTTTTT
>medium-sized|TRBJ2-3|TRBD2|TRBV7-2
CASSLSGGAGADTQYF
TGTGCCAGCAGCTTAAGCGGGGGGGCTGGTGCAGATACGCAGTATTTT
>large|TRBJ2-1|.|TRBV7-3
CASSHVVSHGEQFF
TGTGCCAGCAGCCACGTAGTGTCCCACGGTGAGCAGTTCTTC
>medium-sized|TRBJ1-6|.|TRBV12-3/TRBV12-4
CASRPYKGGGEVNSPLHF
TGTGCCAGCAGACCTTACAAAGGCGGGGGAGAGGTTAATTCACCCCTCCACTTT
>medium-sized|TRBJ1-5|.|TRBV6-5
CASSQSNQPQHF
TGTGCCAGCAGTCAATCAAATCAGCCCCAGCATTTT
>medium-sized|TRBJ1-6|.|TRBV28
CASSLWGRVNSPLHF
TGTGCCAGCAGTTTATGGGGCAGGGTTAATTCACCCCTCCACTTT
>large|TRBJ1-4|TRBD1|TRBV4-3
CASSRRTGNEKLFF
TGCGCCAGCAGCCGCCGGACAGGGAATGAAAAACTGTTTTTT
>medium-sized|TRBJ2-3|.|TRBV6-2/TRBV6-3
CASSLAARTDTQYF
TGTGCCAGCAGTTTGGCGGCTCGCACAGATACGCAGTATTTT
>medium-sized|TRBJ2-6|.|TRBV30
CAWGALAGANVLTF
TGTGCCTGGGGGGCTTTGGCCGGGGCCAACGTCCTGACTTTC
>many|TRBJ2-5|.|TRBV25-1
CASSDSTGPKKTQYF
TGTGCCAGCAGTGATTCGACGGGACCCAAGAAGACCCAGTACTTC
>many|TRBJ2-5|TRBD2|TRBV6-5
CASSYSPFLSGGAETQYF
TGTGCCAGCAGTTACTCCCCGTTCCTTAGCGGGGGGGCCGAGACCCAGTACTTC
>many|TRBJ2-2|.|TRBV9
CASSVGTGTLGKKNTGELFF
TGTGCCAGCAGCGTAGGTACCGGGACCTTGGGGAAGAAGAACACCGGGGAGCTGTTTTTT
>medium-sized|TRBJ1-1|TRBD1|TRBV3-1
CASSRVRGKTEAFF
TGTGCCAGCAGCCGAGTCAGGGGGAAGACTGAAGCTTTCTTT
>.|TRBJ2-3|.|TRBV7-2
CASSPSRLGTDTQYF
TGTGCCAGCAGCCCTAGTCGGCTGGGTACAGATACGCAGTATTTT